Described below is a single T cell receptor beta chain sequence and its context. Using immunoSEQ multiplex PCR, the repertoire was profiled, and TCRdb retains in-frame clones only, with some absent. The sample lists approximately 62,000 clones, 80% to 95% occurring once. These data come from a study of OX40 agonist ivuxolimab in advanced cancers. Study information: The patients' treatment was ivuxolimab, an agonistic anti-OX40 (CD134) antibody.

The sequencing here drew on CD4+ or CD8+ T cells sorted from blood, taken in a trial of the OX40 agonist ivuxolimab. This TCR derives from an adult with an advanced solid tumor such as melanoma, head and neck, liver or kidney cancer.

The CDR3: CAREAGTGEETQYF. CDR3 DNA: TGTGCCAGAGAGGCCGGGACAGGAGAAGAGACCCAGTACTTC. The rearrangement uses TRBV2 and TRBJ2-5; 8 bases align to TRBD1. Germline CDR1 reads SNHLY; CDR2 reads FYNNEI. J gave up 3 bases and V 9 bases, and 9 bases lay outside the gene matches. This CDR3 has 14 amino acids.